A selection of T cell receptor beta chains follows, all from one sample in a study of human thymus T cells. Assay used: immunoSEQ multiplex PCR; TCRdb lists only in-frame clones, some missing. Of about 43,000 clones in the sample, around 95% are singletons; the top ten hold under 0.2%. The material sequenced was blood. These receptors were collected from a girl under three years old with a congenital heart defect but otherwise immunologically healthy. CDR3s leave out the opening cysteine and the closing phenylalanine or tryptophan. Each record gives: V gene, CDR3 length, J gene, clone size, CDR3 protein. Rows give clone size only sometimes, using once, few, many, or a class for an expanded clone.

v_call: TRBV4-2
cdr3_length: 15
j_call: TRBJ2-5
clone_size: -
cdr3_aa: ASSQGTSGRGQETQY

v_call: TRBV6-5
cdr3_length: 11
j_call: TRBJ1-2
clone_size: -
cdr3_aa: ASSYPGQGGYT

v_call: TRBV20-1
cdr3_length: 9
j_call: TRBJ1-1
clone_size: -
cdr3_aa: SADRGTEAF

v_call: TRBV28
cdr3_length: 11
j_call: TRBJ1-1
clone_size: -
cdr3_aa: ASSGGLNTEAF

v_call: TRBV2
cdr3_length: 10
j_call: TRBJ1-1
clone_size: -
cdr3_aa: ASSGTGHEAF

v_call: TRBV6-5
cdr3_length: 11
j_call: TRBJ2-7
clone_size: -
cdr3_aa: ASSKDRRYEQY

v_call: TRBV18
cdr3_length: 12
j_call: TRBJ1-1
clone_size: -
cdr3_aa: ASSPYTGGPEAF

v_call: TRBV28
cdr3_length: 13
j_call: TRBJ1-4
clone_size: -
cdr3_aa: ASSRSIGTLEKLF

v_call: TRBV5-8
cdr3_length: 13
j_call: TRBJ2-7
clone_size: -
cdr3_aa: ASSENIGRPYEQY

v_call: TRBV6-7
cdr3_length: 12
j_call: TRBJ2-6
clone_size: once
cdr3_aa: ASSWSSGANVLT

v_call: TRBV11-2
cdr3_length: 12
j_call: TRBJ2-7
clone_size: -
cdr3_aa: ASSLLQGAGEQY

v_call: TRBV7-9
cdr3_length: 11
j_call: TRBJ2-1
clone_size: -
cdr3_aa: ASSLDGDNEQF

v_call: TRBV4-2
cdr3_length: 14
j_call: TRBJ2-1
clone_size: -
cdr3_aa: ASSQEAGTSYNEQF

v_call: TRBV27
cdr3_length: 13
j_call: TRBJ1-5
clone_size: -
cdr3_aa: ASSFDHRVGQPQH

v_call: TRBV29-1
cdr3_length: 9
j_call: TRBJ2-3
clone_size: -
cdr3_aa: SVGGQGTQY

v_call: TRBV11-3
cdr3_length: 13
j_call: TRBJ2-7
clone_size: -
cdr3_aa: ASSAGSGQGYEQY

v_call: TRBV6-6
cdr3_length: 13
j_call: TRBJ2-6
clone_size: -
cdr3_aa: ASSTRESGANVLT

v_call: TRBV25-1
cdr3_length: 12
j_call: TRBJ1-5
clone_size: once
cdr3_aa: ASSDGWERQPQH

v_call: TRBV10-3
cdr3_length: 14
j_call: TRBJ2-1
clone_size: once
cdr3_aa: AISEGLVSSYNEQF

v_call: TRBV30
cdr3_length: 12
j_call: TRBJ2-1
clone_size: -
cdr3_aa: AWIGLAPYNEQF

v_call: TRBV6-4
cdr3_length: 14
j_call: TRBJ2-1
clone_size: -
cdr3_aa: ASSETGGGTYNEQF

v_call: TRBV11-2
cdr3_length: 14
j_call: TRBJ2-7
clone_size: -
cdr3_aa: ASSSAPVGLRAVQY

v_call: TRBV5-4
cdr3_length: 12
j_call: TRBJ1-1
clone_size: -
cdr3_aa: ASSLWGMNTEAF

v_call: TRBV28
cdr3_length: 11
j_call: TRBJ2-5
clone_size: once
cdr3_aa: ASSFSAGETQY